The present T cell receptor beta chain was sequenced within a study of control samples from healthy donors and cancer patients (dated by TCRdb to the early 2020s). The germline V gene encodes CDR1 SGHKS and CDR2 YYEKEE (reference sequence). Cut back by 2 bases and 6 bases, the V and J ends lie 23 bases apart. Its CDR3 holds 17 amino acids, cysteine through phenylalanine. Just CDR3 DNA is preserved here, 51 bases in frame from base 1. Worth noting for this clone: It has no known antigen specificity. Base qualities are not recorded, but no much larger clone differs from it by a single base.

Library construction relied on the immunoSEQ multiplex PCR assay. The table comes from immuneACCESS by way of TCRdb, which keeps in-frame sequences with V and J called. Part of the clones is missing from these tables; in studies checked, under half for an unresolved V gene and the rest for unknown reasons. The table for this sample lists about 140,000 clones; 91% of them were counted only once. The ten largest clonotypes hold more than 6.5% of the sample. The clonotype was recovered from a man between 18 and 29 years old in good health. Sequencing was performed on blood. Recombination linked TRBV5-5 to TRBJ1-2; too little of a D gene remains to name it. In nucleotide form, the sequence is TGTGCCAGCAGCTTCGCCCCCCAAATTGAGGGTTCGAATGGCTACACCTTC. The resulting protein is CASSFAPQIEGSNGYTF.